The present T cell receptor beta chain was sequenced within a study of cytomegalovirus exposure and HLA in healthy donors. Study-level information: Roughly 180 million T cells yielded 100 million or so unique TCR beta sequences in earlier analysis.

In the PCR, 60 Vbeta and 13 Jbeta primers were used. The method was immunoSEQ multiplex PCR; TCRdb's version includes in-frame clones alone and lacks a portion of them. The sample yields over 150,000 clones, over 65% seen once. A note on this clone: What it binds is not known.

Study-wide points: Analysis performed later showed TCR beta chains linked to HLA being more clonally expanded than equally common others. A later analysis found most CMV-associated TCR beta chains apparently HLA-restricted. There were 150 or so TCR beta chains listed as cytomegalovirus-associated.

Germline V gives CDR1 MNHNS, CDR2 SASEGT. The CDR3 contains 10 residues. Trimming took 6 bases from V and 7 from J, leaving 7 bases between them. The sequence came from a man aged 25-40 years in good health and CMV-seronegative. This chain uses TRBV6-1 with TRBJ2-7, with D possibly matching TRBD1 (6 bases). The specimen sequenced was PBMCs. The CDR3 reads CASRQGEQYF. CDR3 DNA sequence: TGTGCCAGCAGACAGGGAGAGCAGTACTTC.